This note documents a single TCR beta chain sequence. This sample stems from a study of brain T cells in children with intractable seizures. Time point indicated: blood from clinic visit 5 months post-surgery; TSC patient then seizure free. Sequencing was performed with immunoSEQ multiplex PCR; in TCRdb, only in-frame clones are kept and a portion is missing. The sample records about 340,000 clones, about 93% being singletons. Germline assignment: CDR1 ENHRY and CDR2 SYGVKD. This CDR3 contains 13 residues. Trimming pared 5 bases from V and 1 base from J, leaving 8 bases between. The chain uses TRBV10-3 and TRBJ1-2; no clear D. This TCR came from a boy less than two years old with tuberous sclerosis and intractable seizures. The material was peripheral blood, obtained about 5 months after surgery. The CDR3: CAISPRGNYGYTF. The CDR3, as DNA: TGTGCCATCAGTCCAAGAGGTAACTATGGCTACACCTTC.